Detailed here is one T cell receptor (beta chain). Its antigen is as yet unknown. After removal of 4 bases from V and 0 bases from J, the junction contained 9 bases not matched to a gene. The CDR3 is 18 residues long. Germline V gives CDR1 SGHTA, CDR2 FQGNSA. The data are from a study of blood T cells in healthy people across ages. Study results and limitations: In older individuals, TCR beta diversity per million T cells was lower, falling roughly linearly with age. Diversity estimated from one million T cells was considered an underestimate. Researchers said unsorted PBMCs prevented a conclusive naive versus antigen-experienced comparison.

The authors ran a second PCR of about 7 to 11 cycles using a sample-barcoded 5' primer and a J-beta primer mix. TCRdb reprocessed the 5' RACE reads via MiXCR and lists one record per CDR3 protein. The table has approximately 800,000 distinct CDR3 sequences, roughly three fifths seen once. Every sample gave at least 5 micrograms of total RNA when it was extracted. The chain joins TRBV7-2 to TRBJ2-3, with TRBD2 identical over 11 bases. The sequence was obtained from a man in his forties in good health. The sequencing input was blood. The CDR3 region has the DNA TGTGCCAGCAGCTCTGCTAGCGGGGGGACCCGAAGCACAGATACGCAGTATTTT. It translates to CASSSASGGTRSTDTQYF.